The clone carrying this T cell receptor beta chain was detected a few times. Antigen: not known. Noted time point: persistent/refractory GD, antithyroid drugs over 5 years with positive TRAb. Construction of the TCR library relied on RNA isolated from PBMCs. These data belong to a study of regulatory T cells in long-lasting Graves disease. For the study at large: Persistent Graves' disease denoted over 5 years of antithyroid drugs plus positive TSH receptor antibodies.

Whole-study findings and limits: New patients shared 966 public clonotypes, and persistent patients shared more, with fewer than 3,500.

iRepertoire HTBI primers and Arm-PCR of CDR3 regions built TCR beta libraries. In the original analysis: Identified segments across samples numbered 60 or so TRBV and 14 to 15 TRBJ. TCRdb reanalysed the multiplex PCR reads using MiXCR and keeps one entry per CDR3 protein. TCRdb, not the authors, supplied the V and J calls. The data hold 400,000 to 500,000 distinct CDR3 sequences, with roughly a fifth observed a single time. V was clipped by 3 bases and J by 2 bases; unmatched bases: 2. CDR1 and CDR2 (germline): WSHSY, SAAADI. CDR3 size: 14 residues. The chain couples TRBV10-2 to TRBJ2-7; 9 nucleotides align to TRBD2. The sequencing used peripheral blood mononuclear cells (PBMCs), collected when the disease was refractory, from a patient treated with antithyroid drugs. This TCR came from a female donor with Graves disease. The CDR3 nucleotides read TGCGCCAGCAGTGATATAGCGGGGGCCTACGAGCAGTACTTC. This translates into CASSDIAGAYEQYF.